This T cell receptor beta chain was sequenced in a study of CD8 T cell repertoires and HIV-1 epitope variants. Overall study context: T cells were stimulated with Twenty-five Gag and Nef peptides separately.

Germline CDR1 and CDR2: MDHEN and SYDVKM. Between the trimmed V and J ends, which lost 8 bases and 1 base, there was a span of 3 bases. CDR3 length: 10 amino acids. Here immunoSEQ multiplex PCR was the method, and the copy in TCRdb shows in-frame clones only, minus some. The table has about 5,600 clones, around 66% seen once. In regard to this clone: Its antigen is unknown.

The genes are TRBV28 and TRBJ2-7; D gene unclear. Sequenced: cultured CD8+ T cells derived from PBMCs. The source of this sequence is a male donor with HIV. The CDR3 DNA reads TGTGCCAGCGGGTCCTACGAGCAGTACTTC. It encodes CASGSYEQYF.